The subject of this entry is one T cell receptor (beta chain). This clonotype appeared a few times. Its antigen is not yet known. Base qualities are not recorded, but no much larger clone differs from it by a single base. This record belongs to a study of T cells in Graves' hyperthyroidism and ophthalmopathy (dated by TCRdb to between 2018 and 2021). The study in broad terms: Peripheral blood samples were taken at the time of initial diagnosis, prior to any treatment. A discovery cohort of roughly 96 patients, 43 with Graves' ophthalmopathy and under 60 with stable Graves' hyperthyroidism, was used to find distinguishing TCR V-J signatures. Whether ophthalmopathy could be predicted prospectively was tested in an independent validation cohort made up of under 20 hyperthyroidism patients plus 17 patients who later progressed to ophthalmopathy. For training and testing, the 80 to 100 patients in the discovery cohort were randomly divided in a 7:3 ratio. In addition, the study compared T-cell repertoires in thyroid tissue and in blood from about 6 Graves' hyperthyroidism patients. After sampling, hyperthyroidism patients received methimazole starting at 30 mg daily, and ophthalmopathy patients received high-dose intravenous methylprednisolone. The paper describes TCR Vbeta CDR3 sequencing of roughly 130 peripheral blood samples, made up of some 40 ophthalmopathy patients, around 73 hyperthyroidism patients and approximately 17 progressor patients.

V was cut back by 6 bases and J by 5 bases, leaving a gap of 11 bases between them. CDR1 and CDR2, per the germline V gene, are MDHEN and SYDVKM. The CDR3 covers 12 residues, taking in both the cysteine and the phenylalanine. Only CDR3 DNA remains: 36 bases, in frame from the first base. Moderately to severely active disease, a Clinical Activity Score of at least 3, a NOSPECS grade of at least 4, and a duration under 3 months were present in ophthalmopathy patients. Exclusion was applied to patients with uncontrolled infections, other autoimmune diseases, pregnancy or lactation. Clinical symptoms, serum thyroxine and TRAb, thyroid ultrasound, and orbital computed tomography formed the basis for the diagnoses. Ficoll-Paque density gradient centrifugation was used to isolate PBMCs from approximately 10 ml of fresh peripheral blood. Total RNA was extracted using Trizol reagent, and RNA quality was assessed on an Agilent 2100 Bioanalyzer.

TCR beta CDR3 regions were amplified from RNA transcripts. The first round of RT-PCR for the TCR CDR3 was performed with the HTBI primer set and the Qiagen OneStep RT-PCR kit. Libraries were constructed in a second round of multiplex PCR, after which size selection and purification were performed. Paired-end sequencing of the libraries was performed with 100 bp reads on an Illumina HiSeq2000. The paper's processing steps were these. SOAPnuke was used to process the raw data, throwing out any read that contained adapters or uncalled bases, had a mean Phred below 15, or lacked an exact constant-primer or identifier match. COPE v1.2.5 was used to merge the high-quality paired reads, and each unique nucleotide sequence was defined as a clonotype. Clonotypes were aligned to IMGT TRBV, TRBD and TRBJ reference segments using MiTCR v1.1. Analysis was restricted to V-J combinations with a frequency above 0.0001, which covered roughly 99% of repertoires. The TCS score was defined as the ratio of F50 (clonal expansion) to E x V (chaos), calculated using BLOSUM62-based TCRdist between CDR3 peptides within each V-J. Welch's t-statistics and random forest reduced fewer than 600 V-J features to roughly 13, which were used in a naive Bayes classifier (R e1071). Using fastp at Q25 and MiXCR, TCRdb reprocessed the public reads and kept productive beta chains. Rows with a matching CDR3 protein are joined into one entry that keeps the most common DNA and genes. Here the V and J calls rest on TCRdb's processing, not on the authors' analysis. Across this sample there are about 520,000 distinct CDR3 sequences, with around 22% seen only once. The ten largest make up 11% of the sample.

Overall study results and their limits: No statistical method was used to set the sample size in advance, and investigators knew the group allocation. In validation, the model predicted progression to ophthalmopathy a median of 6.5 months before onset, with roughly 70% sensitivity and roughly 77% specificity. Ophthalmopathy was separated from stable hyperthyroidism by a 13 V-J signature model, with about 86% sensitivity and about 84% specificity obtained in cross-validation and 80%/75% obtained in testing. Most expanded thyroid clonotypes (frequency above 0.001) were also detected in blood, a finding suggesting that blood repertoires may reflect thyroid immune responses.

This clonotype was obtained from a woman aged 25-40 years with Graves' ophthalmopathy. Recombination joined TRBV28 with TRBJ2-7, with the D assignment possibly TRBD1 or TRBD2, given 5 matching bases for each. The sequencing input was blood. The bases read TGTGCCAGCAGGTTGGGGGAAAACGAGCAGTACTTC. Its protein reads: CASRLGENEQYF.